The rows below give T cell receptor beta chains drawn from one sample of a study of response to subunit inactivated influenza vaccine. TCRdb itself ran the RT-PCR reads through MiXCR, one entry per CDR3 protein. Of about 700,000 distinct CDR3 sequences listed, approximately 14% are singletons. The sample was PBMCs from blood, taken less than 15 days before vaccination. The origin of the receptors is a man aged 45 to 65 who received an inactivated influenza vaccine. The CDR3 runs from the conserved cysteine through the conserved F or W. The D gene is left open where the match is weak. The size entry is marked missing in some rows and otherwise reads once, few, many or a size class.

cdr3_length d_call j_call v_call clone_size cdr3_aa cdr3_nt
15 NA TRBJ1-1 TRBV7-6 NA CASSLDQGMNTEAFF TGTGCCAGCAGCTTAGATCAGGGCATGAACACTGAAGCTTTCTTT
13 NA TRBJ2-1 TRBV24-1 few CATSGVVYNEQFF TGTGCCACCAGTGGGGTCGTTTACAATGAGCAGTTCTTC
15 NA TRBJ2-5 TRBV7-3 few CASSHPFSLGETQYF TGTGCCAGCAGCCATCCCTTTAGCCTCGGAGAGACCCAGTACTTC
14 NA TRBJ1-2 TRBV5-1 NA CASSLAAAGLDYTF TGCGCCAGCAGCTTGGCCGCGGCAGGGCTCGACTACACCTTC
17 TRBD1 TRBJ1-4 TRBV6-7 few CASSYSGGGILNEKLFF TGTGCCAGCAGTTACTCAGGGGGCGGCATCCTTAATGAAAAACTGTTTTTT
15 NA TRBJ2-1 TRBV28 NA CASTNRDTRFNEQFF TGTGCCAGCACCAACCGGGACACACGATTTAATGAGCAGTTCTTC
15 TRBD2 TRBJ2-3 TRBV5-1 NA CASSDLRGESDTQYF TGCGCCAGCAGCGATTTGCGGGGGGAGTCAGATACGCAGTATTTT
14 NA TRBJ2-7 TRBV12-3/TRBV12-4 many CASSLAMGGSEQYF TGTGCCAGCAGTTTAGCGATGGGGGGCAGCGAGCAGTACTTC
15 NA TRBJ2-2 TRBV10-2 NA CASSEGLTNTGELFF TGCGCCAGCAGTGAGGGACTCACGAACACCGGGGAGCTGTTTTTT
18 NA TRBJ2-3 TRBV5-1 NA CASSWTGFGGPLTDTQYF TGCGCCAGCAGCTGGACGGGTTTTGGGGGGCCCCTCACAGATACGCAGTATTTT
16 TRBD2 TRBJ2-2 TRBV4-3 few CASSQVGEEREEELFF TGCGCCAGCAGCCAAGTGGGCGAGGAGCGGGAGGAGGAGCTGTTTTTT
17 TRBD2 TRBJ2-1 TRBV4-2 few CASSQDSGASGGYEQFF TGTGCCAGCAGCCAAGATTCAGGGGCTAGCGGGGGCTATGAGCAGTTCTTC
16 NA TRBJ2-3 TRBV9 NA CASSGGIPTSTDTQYF TGTGCCAGCAGCGGCGGGATCCCCACTAGCACAGATACGCAGTATTTT
16 NA TRBJ2-3 TRBV28 few CASSRRPWTYPDTQYF TGTGCCAGCAGTCGTAGGCCCTGGACATATCCAGATACGCAGTATTTT
15 NA TRBJ2-1 TRBV5-1 NA CASSLGVGGDNEQLF TGCGCCAGCAGCTTGGGCGTGGGAGGGGACAATGAGCAGTTATTC
17 NA TRBJ2-6 TRBV10-3 few CAISESRALSGANVLTF TGTGCCATCAGTGAGTCCCGGGCCCTCTCTGGGGCCAACGTCCTGACTTTC
14 NA TRBJ2-1 TRBV5-1 few CASSLTDPSNEQFF TGCGCCAGCAGCTTGACCGACCCCTCCAATGAGCAGTTCTTC
15 NA TRBJ2-7 TRBV20-1 NA CSASYLRERGYEQYF TGCAGTGCCTCGTATTTGAGGGAGAGGGGATACGAGCAGTACTTC
12 NA TRBJ2-2 TRBV3-1 few CASSQEGRELFF TGTGCCAGCAGCCAAGAAGGTCGGGAGCTGTTTTTT
16 TRBD1 TRBJ2-2 TRBV7-8 NA CASSLSGQANAGELFF TGTGCCAGCAGCTTATCGGGACAGGCAAATGCCGGGGAGCTGTTTTTT
13 NA TRBJ2-7 TRBV6-2/TRBV6-3 NA CASTIQRTYEQYF TGTGCCAGCACCATACAAAGAACCTACGAGCAGTACTTC
16 NA TRBJ1-1 TRBV7-9 NA CASSLAGGGANTEAFF TGTGCCAGCAGCTTAGCGGGTGGAGGGGCGAACACTGAAGCTTTCTTT
13 NA TRBJ2-6 TRBV12-3/TRBV12-4 few CASSTGRANVLTF TGTGCCAGCAGCACCGGGAGGGCCAACGTCCTGACTTTC
15 NA TRBJ1-6 TRBV7-2 NA CASSLGSTVNSPLHF TGTGCCAGCAGCTTAGGTTCGACAGTCAATTCACCCCTCCACTTT
13 NA TRBJ2-7 TRBV20-1 NA CSLAKEPSYEQYF TGCAGCTTAGCGAAAGAACCCTCCTACGAGCAGTACTTC
16 NA TRBJ1-6 TRBV6-5 NA CASSSTYSTGSSPLHF TGTGCCAGCAGTTCTACTTATTCGACAGGAAGTTCACCCCTCCACTTT
14 NA TRBJ2-5 TRBV5-6 NA CASSLLGAGETQYF TGTGCCAGCAGCTTGTTGGGGGCGGGGGAGACCCAGTACTTC
13 NA TRBJ2-7 TRBV18 few CASSPQVTGEQYF TGTGCCAGCTCACCACAGGTCACCGGCGAGCAGTACTTC